A single sample gave rise to the 13 T cell receptor beta chains below, sequenced in a study of patients and donors after allogeneic stem cell transplantation. TCRdb called the RT-PCR reads again in MiXCR, with one record for every CDR3 protein. The repertoire holds some 92,000 distinct CDR3 sequences, around 48% seen once, with about 64% in the top ten. The source material was blood, either unsorted or a sorted T cell fraction (not recorded which). Source of these receptors: a human donor who was either an allogeneic HSCT recipient or a stem cell or donor lymphocyte infusion donor (not recorded which). It is not recorded whose cells these are; they may come from a transplant donor.

This clonotype was found a few times. The V and J genes are TRBV5-1 and TRBJ1-6; D gene uncertain. CDR3 length equals 15 residues. From germline, CDR1 is SGHRS and CDR2 YFSETQ. V dropped 4 bases and J dropped 8 bases, with 16 bases sitting between them. CDR3 protein: CASSGTGPRDSPLHF. CDR3 in DNA: TGCGCCAGCAGCGGCACCGGGCCAAGGGATTCACCCCTCCACTTT.

The rearrangement joins TRBV9 to TRBJ1-2, with D maybe TRBD1 (5 bases). With 6 bases removed from V and 3 bases from J, the gap between germline ends came to 12 bases. The CDR3 spans 13 residues. CDR1 and CDR2 (germline): SGDLS, YYNGEE. This CDR3 is CASTGGIDYGYTF. The CDR3 DNA follows: TGTGCCAGCACGGGGGGAATCGACTATGGCTACACCTTC.

V gene TRBV28 combines with J gene TRBJ2-2; TRBD2 matches 16 bases. The CDR3 has 17 residues. Germline CDR1 is MDHEN and CDR2 is SYDVKM. The J segment lost 6 bases and the V segment lost 5 bases, leaving 6 bases of the junction unmatched. CDR3 sequence reads: CASSPGTSGRGAGELFF. The DNA of the CDR3 is TGTGCCAGCAGTCCCGGGACTAGCGGGAGGGGCGCCGGGGAGCTGTTTTTT. Complete variable domain (other parts from reference TRBV28 and TRBJ2-2): DVKVTQSSRYLVKRTGEKVFLECVQDMDHENMFWYRQDPGLGLRLIYFSYDVKMKEKGDIPEGYSVSREKKERFSLILESASTNQTSMYLCASSPGTSGRGAGELFFGEGSRLTVL.

In this sample, this clonotype turned up a few times. The V call is TRBV12-3 or TRBV12-4, the J call TRBJ1-2; maybe TRBD1 (6 bases). The length of the CDR3 is 13 residues. The V and J ends lost 5 bases and 2 bases respectively, with 9 bases between them. The CDR3 DNA reads as TGTGCCAGCAGTCCCAGGGGAAACTATGGCTACACCTTC. Amino acid sequence: CASSPRGNYGYTF.

This clonotype was seen a few times. The V and J genes are TRBV19 and TRBJ1-1; no firm D call. Germline V gene sequence: CDR1 LNHDA, CDR2 SQIVND (reference sequence). The CDR3 sequence is 14 residues long. V gave up 5 bases and J gave up 2 bases, with 12 bases separating them. CDR3 sequence (DNA): TGTGCCAGTAGTTCCAGGCCCCTAAACACTGAAGCTTTCTTT. This sequence encodes CASSSRPLNTEAFF. Using reference TRBV19 and TRBJ1-1 for the parts outside the CDR3, the full variable domain is DGGITQSPKYLFRKEGQNVTLSCEQNLNHDAMYWYRQDPGQGLRLIYYSQIVNDFQKGDIAEGYSVSREKKESFPLTVTSAQKNPTAFYLCASSSRPLNTEAFFGQGTRLTVV.

This chain connects TRBV20-1 to TRBJ2-7; 7 bases match TRBD2. The CDR3 extends over 14 amino acids. CDR1 and CDR2 (germline): DFQATT, SNEGSKA (reference sequence). Trimming removed 3 bases from V and 4 bases from J; junction bases left unmatched: 9. CDR3 protein: CSASSSGAAYEQYF. Here the CDR3 DNA reads TGCAGTGCTAGTTCTAGCGGAGCCGCATACGAGCAGTACTTC.

The chain has TRBV12-3 or TRBV12-4 and TRBJ2-3; either TRBD1 or TRBD2 may fit D (5 bases each). V lost 4 bases to trimming and J lost 0 bases, with 11 bases between them. CDR3 size: 15 residues. Written as DNA, the CDR3 is TGTGCCAGCAGTTCCGGGACGACGAGCACAGATACGCAGTATTTT. Its translation is CASSSGTTSTDTQYF.

This clonotype was counted a few times. V gene TRBV28 combines with J gene TRBJ1-5; D remains unclear. Trimming stripped 6 bases from V and 8 bases from J, with 20 bases between. The CDR3 runs 15 residues. The germline CDR1 and CDR2 sequences are MDHEN and SYDVKM. The CDR3 DNA reads as TGTGCCAGCAGCCAACGTCGGCATCCTGGGGAGCCCCAGCATTTT. Protein sequence: CASSQRRHPGEPQHF.

This clonotype has just a few counts. The chain links TRBV5-5 to TRBJ1-3, with D perhaps TRBD1 (6 bases). CDR3 size: 19 residues. The ends were cut back, 0 bases at V and 0 bases at J, with 19 bases in the middle. Germline CDR1 SGHKS, CDR2 YYEKEE (reference sequence). The DNA for the CDR3 is TGTGCCAGCAGCTTGGATCCGGGGGCCGTCCCCTACTCTGGAAACACCATATATTTT. It translates to CASSLDPGAVPYSGNTIYF.

The chain joins TRBV6-6 to TRBJ1-6; D may be TRBD1 (6 bases). The CDR3 contains 14 residues. CDR1 is MNHNY, CDR2 SVGAGI, per germline (reference sequence). Deletions cut 2 bases from V and 10 bases from J, with 12 bases between. The CDR3 DNA reads TGTGCCAGCAGTTACAGCCGACAGGAATCACCCCTCCACTTT. This sequence encodes CASSYSRQESPLHF.

J is TRBJ2-7 and V is TRBV28, with no clear D. The CDR3 is made up of 13 amino acids. The germline gives CDR1 MDHEN, CDR2 SYDVKM. V shed 6 bases and J shed 0 bases, with 9 bases lying between them. The CDR3 loop is CASSRPLSYEQYF. The CDR3 DNA sequence: TGTGCCAGCAGCCGTCCCCTCTCCTACGAGCAGTACTTC.

The chain is built from TRBV28 and TRBJ1-1; TRBD1 is a possible D gene (5 bases). Per the germline V gene, CDR1 is MDHEN and CDR2 is SYDVKM. The V and J ends lost 7 bases and 1 base respectively, with 10 bases between them. The CDR3 has 13 amino acids. The CDR3, as DNA: TGTGCCAGCAAGGGGAGGGCGAACACTGAAGCTTTCTTT. Translation gives CASKGRANTEAFF.

This clonotype was seen only a few times. The rearrangement uses TRBV20-1 and TRBJ1-2; 7 bases fit TRBD1. The CDR3 totals 17 residues. Trimming at V came to 2 bases and at J to 3 bases, leaving 15 bases not matched to a gene. The V gene's germline CDR1 is DFQATT and CDR2 SNEGSKA (reference sequence). The CDR3 sequence: CSARRRTTGTEDYGYTF. CDR3 sequence (DNA): TGCAGTGCTAGAAGGCGAACCACCGGGACAGAGGACTATGGCTACACCTTC.